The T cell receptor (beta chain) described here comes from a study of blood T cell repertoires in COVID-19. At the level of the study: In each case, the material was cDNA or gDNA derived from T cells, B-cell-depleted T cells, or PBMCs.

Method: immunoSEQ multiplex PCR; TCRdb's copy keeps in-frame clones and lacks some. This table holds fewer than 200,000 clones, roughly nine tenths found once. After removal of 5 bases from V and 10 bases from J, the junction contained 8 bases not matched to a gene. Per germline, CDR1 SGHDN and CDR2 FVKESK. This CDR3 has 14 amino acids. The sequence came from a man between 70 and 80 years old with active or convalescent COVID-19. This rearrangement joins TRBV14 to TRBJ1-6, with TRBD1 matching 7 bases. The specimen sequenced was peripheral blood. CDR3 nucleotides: TGTGCCAGCAGCAGGGGAGGACAGGCCTCACCCCTCCACTTT. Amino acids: CASSRGGQASPLHF.